This TCR beta chain was sequenced for a study of blood T cell repertoires in COVID-19. Whole-study context: Samples taken during acute and convalescent COVID-19 were collected in the United States, Italy and Spain. Sources were T cells, B-cell-depleted T cells, or PBMCs; the material itself was cDNA or gDNA.

Per the germline V gene, CDR1 is SEHNR and CDR2 is FQNEAQ (reference sequence). The CDR3 runs 11 residues. The ends were cut back, 2 bases at V and 10 bases at J, with 9 bases in the middle. Data came from immunoSEQ multiplex PCR; TCRdb stores just in-frame clones and leaves some out. The sample has approximately 240,000 clones, 70% to 85% seen once; the top ten hold approximately 1.3%. This sequence originates from a woman between 35 and 50 years old who had recovered from COVID-19. The sequenced material came from peripheral blood. The chain combines TRBV7-9 with TRBJ2-7, with unresolved D. The CDR3: CASSLSGLQYF. CDR3 nucleotides: TGTGCCAGCAGCTTATCCGGTCTACAGTACTTC.